This record covers a single T cell receptor beta chain. Some clones are missing from TCRdb's copy, which holds only in-frame ones; the method was immunoSEQ multiplex PCR. This repertoire shows 60,000 to 95,000 clones, about nine tenths found once; its top ten account for less than 20%. The sample is drawn from a study of T cell responses to AZD1222 COVID-19 vaccine. Between the trimmed V and J ends, which lost 6 bases and 3 bases, there was a span of 9 bases. The CDR3 totals 13 residues. Germline CDR1 is WSHSY and CDR2 is SAAADI. This clonotype was sampled from an adult who received the AZD1222 COVID-19 vaccine. This sample comprised peripheral blood, obtained 28 days after the second AZD1222 dose. This chain uses TRBV10-2 with TRBJ2-1; tentatively, D is TRBD1 (6 bases). The CDR3 DNA is TGCGCCAGCAGAGAGGACAGCTACAATGAGCAGTTCTTC. Translation: CASREDSYNEQFF.